This T cell receptor (beta chain) appears in the sequencing data of a study of blood T cell repertoires in COVID-19. Study details: COVID-19 samples, acute and convalescent, were from the United States, Italy and Spain. PBMCs, B-cell-depleted T cells, or T cells provided the cDNA or gDNA that made up the material.

Study processing details: For nucleated cells, counts were estimated from reference gene primer amplification. Profiled with immunoSEQ multiplex PCR; TCRdb holds only in-frame clones, not every one. The V and J calls and clone size come from that table; D and trimming were worked out from the DNA. The table has fewer than 100,000 clones, almost 85% seen once. Germline values: CDR1 SEHNR, CDR2 FQNEAQ (reference sequence). CDR3 length: 13 residues. V lost 5 bases and J lost 4, with 11 bases in between. The sequence was obtained from a man aged 50 or older with acute or convalescent COVID-19. This chain links TRBV7-9 with TRBJ1-2; no firm D call. The material sequenced was peripheral blood. CDR3 DNA sequence: TGTGCCAGCAGCGTTAACAACGCCTATGGCTACACCTTC. This encodes CASSVNNAYGYTF.